One T cell receptor (beta chain) is described in this entry. What this receptor recognizes is not known. No per-base quality is available; no much larger clone lies one base away. This sample stems from a study of blood T cell repertoires in COVID-19 (dated by TCRdb to 2018 to 2020). Study-wide context: The collaborator samples originated in the United States, Italy and Spain and spanned the acute and convalescent phases of COVID-19. The material from the prospective study consisted of cDNA or gDNA derived from T cells, B-cell-depleted T cells, or PBMCs. Subjects who had been exposed to COVID-19, were actively infected with it, or had recovered from it provided the deeply sampled blood TCRbeta repertoires that made up the dataset. The repertoires were released in a freely available public database meant as a resource for research on the immune response to SARS-CoV-2. The samples were drawn from two sources: the first 160 participants of the ongoing ImmuneRACE study, and over 1,000 subjects contributed by 6 global collaborators. The sample metadata nearly always contained a de-identified subject ID, COVID-19 status, age in years and sex. HLA class I and class II types, where available, came from metadata supplied by the sample provider rather than from assay-based typing. The paper's findings and limits, for the study overall: The quantity of clinical and demographic metadata differed by source and by participant and was supplied without curation.

Each collaborating institution followed its own protocols to collect whole blood in K2EDTA tubes. Collaborator samples were shipped for TCRbeta analysis as frozen whole blood, isolated PBMCs, or DNA extracted from either sample type. The immunoSEQ Assay, a bias-controlled multiplex PCR, was used to amplify TCRbeta CDR3 regions from genomic DNA. The paper's data handling went like this. The number of nucleated cells in each sample was estimated from the amplification of reference gene primers within the assay. Sequence reads were collapsed and filtered to measure the absolute abundance of every unique TCRbeta CDR3 rearrangement. For each sample, productive Simpson clonality was calculated by taking the square root of Simpson's diversity index across productive rearrangements. Not all clones reach the TCRdb copy of this immuneACCESS table, which keeps in-frame sequences only. Checked studies attribute under half of the gap to unresolved V genes and leave the rest unexplained. The V and J calls and clone size come from that table; D and trimming were worked out from the DNA. The sample table holds around 200,000 clones, of which about 83% were seen once. The leading ten clones occupy approximately 3.3% of the sample.

For CDR1 and CDR2, the germline V gene lists MRHNA and SNTAGT. Trimming costs V 2 bases and J 4 bases, and their ends lie 17 bases apart. From cysteine to phenylalanine, the CDR3 is 17 amino acids long. Solely the CDR3 DNA is kept, with 51 bases framed from the first base. Rearrangement joined TRBV6-4 to TRBJ2-2; a tentative D match to TRBD1 spans 6 bases. The specimen sequenced was peripheral blood. This sequence originates from a man between 18 and 35 years old with active or convalescent COVID-19. The CDR3 protein is CASSDTWGRRGTGELFF. The DNA sequence is TGTGCCAGCAGTGACACCTGGGGGCGACGGGGCACCGGGGAGCTGTTTTTT.